This T cell receptor (beta chain) originates from a study of chemoradiotherapy in HPV16-positive cancers. Study-level background: Candidate HPV-specific T-cell clones and common TCR motifs came from functional assays in two HPV16-positive patients. Study-level points and caveats: HPV-specific T cells were functionally defined from only two HPV16-positive patients. Candidate HPV-specific clones and E7-related TCR motifs grew in tumor during treatment.

The V gene's germline CDR1 is SEHNR and CDR2 FQNEAQ (reference sequence). V trimming: 5 bases; J trimming: 0 bases; junction bases outside the gene matches: 13. This CDR3 has 19 amino acids. This clone showed up just once. Antigen specificity is unknown. Repeated repertoire sampling spanned the course of chemoradiotherapy. Some clones are missing from TCRdb's copy, which holds only in-frame ones; the method was immunoSEQ multiplex PCR. The sample lists fewer than 6,500 clones; about 86% were seen once. Source: tumor tissue, taken from a patient who underwent chemoradiotherapy. The source of this sequence is a human donor with HPV-associated anogenital cancer. The rearrangement uses TRBV7-9 and TRBJ2-6, with 7 bases that match TRBD2. The CDR3 coding sequence is TGTGCCAGCAGCCCTGTTCCGCGGGAGTCCCTCTCTGGGGCCAACGTCCTGACTTTC. It encodes CASSPVPRESLSGANVLTF.